This entry is about one T cell receptor beta chain. Its antigen is still unknown. These data belong to a study of T cell responses to AZD1222 COVID-19 vaccine. The CDR3 consists of 11 residues. Germline CDR1 and CDR2: MNHEY and SMNVEV (reference sequence). Trimming pared 6 bases from V and 12 bases from J, leaving 12 bases between. Assay: immunoSEQ multiplex PCR; the TCRdb copy retains only in-frame clones and omits some. The repertoire holds about 150,000 clones, with 91% as singletons. Whole-study results and caveats: Baseline seropositivity characterized only a handful of AZD1222 recipients. Donor demographics were predominantly white British with a female majority; clonal diversity may be underestimated. The study sampled repertoires only after the peak T cell response.

This sequence was found in an adult in good health. Sequencing used peripheral blood, obtained on day 0 of AZD1222 vaccination. The J gene is TRBJ2-1, the V gene TRBV27; D possibly corresponds to TRBD2 (6 bases). The CDR3 is CASRGGLGQFF. The CDR3 DNA sequence: TGTGCCAGCAGGGGGGGTTTGGGGCAGTTCTTC.